Listed below are T cell receptor beta chains from one sample, sequenced in a study of T cell responses to AZD1222 COVID-19 vaccine. Only in-frame clones appear in the TCRdb table, and some are missing; sequencing was by immunoSEQ multiplex PCR. Of tens of thousands of clones in the sample, around 91% are singletons; the top ten hold about 2.4%. The sample here was peripheral blood, taken 28 days after the second AZD1222 dose. The receptors here all came from an adult who received the AZD1222 COVID-19 vaccine. Each CDR3 is given with its conserved first and last residue. A D gene is named only where the DNA matches it firmly.

cdr3_aa j_call d_call v_call
CASSLRGMYTSTDTQYF TRBJ2-3 NA TRBV7-9
CASSQELGQGTSPLHF TRBJ1-6 TRBD1 TRBV4-3
CASSYNDGQETQYF TRBJ2-5 NA TRBV11-2
CAWTGLNSPLHF TRBJ1-6 NA TRBV30
CASSDGTENTEAFF TRBJ1-1 TRBD1 TRBV5-1
CASSVGYNEQFF TRBJ2-1 NA TRBV10-2
CASSFGNTGELFF TRBJ2-2 NA TRBV7-3
CASSHGQQNTEAFF TRBJ1-1 NA TRBV3-1/TRBV3-2
CASSSTGGSYEQYF TRBJ2-7 TRBD1 TRBV5-4
CASSLTGQVLDEQYF TRBJ2-7 TRBD1 TRBV7-3
CASSDRRGRTDTQYF TRBJ2-3 NA TRBV6-2/TRBV6-3
CASSLGSSGRADTGELFF TRBJ2-2 TRBD2 TRBV5-4
CATSDTATDTQYF TRBJ2-3 NA TRBV24-1
CAISEPMRNDLASVAFF TRBJ1-1 NA TRBV10-3
CASSLGSGDFSYNEQFF TRBJ2-1 TRBD2 TRBV7-9
CASSPGLGRENYGYTF TRBJ1-2 NA TRBV5-6
CASRNPPNTGELFF TRBJ2-2 NA TRBV11-2
CASSPGNEWTSTYEQYF TRBJ2-7 NA TRBV7-9
CSVGPNANTGELFF TRBJ2-2 NA TRBV29-1
CASRGVEQFF TRBJ2-1 NA TRBV6-5
CASSLKPAGGAKNIQYF TRBJ2-4 NA TRBV2
CASSQEADGQNGYTF TRBJ1-2 NA TRBV16
CASSLGASGSETQYF TRBJ2-5 TRBD2 TRBV5-1